This TCR beta chain was captured by sequencing in a study of cytomegalovirus exposure and HLA in healthy donors. The germline V gene encodes CDR1 LGHNA and CDR2 YSLEER. The V end lost 3 bases, the J end lost 1 base, and 7 bases lay between the germline ends. The CDR3 is 15 amino acids. In the case of this clone: Its specificity is not known.

Overall study results and limits: Most subjects had HLA-A and HLA-B alleles reportedly predicted accurately by TCR beta sequences.

Amplification used 60 Vbeta primers and 13 Jbeta primers. Using immunoSEQ multiplex PCR, the repertoire was profiled, and TCRdb retains in-frame clones only, with some absent. Here the sample spans around 63,000 clones, 80% to 90% being singletons. The specimen was PBMCs. This sequence was found in a woman aged 25 to 39 in good health and CMV-seronegative. The V and J genes are TRBV4-3 and TRBJ2-6; TRBD1 is a possible D gene (6 bases). CDR3 loop: CASSHRGSGANVLTF. The CDR3 DNA reads TGCGCCAGCAGCCACAGGGGTTCTGGGGCCAACGTCCTGACTTTC.